The source of this T cell receptor beta chain is a study of blood T cell repertoires in COVID-19. Study summary: Samples came from the United States, Italy and Spain, spanning acute and convalescent COVID-19.

V lost 6 bases and J lost 3; bases outside the gene matches: 11. The V gene's germline CDR1 is SNHLY and CDR2 FYNNEI. The CDR3 covers 16 residues. This table comes from immunoSEQ multiplex PCR, and its TCRdb copy is limited to in-frame clones, with some not included. The sample shows over 150,000 clones, 86% of them seen only once. The V call is TRBV2, the J call TRBJ1-5; TRBD1 aligns across 7 bases. Sample: peripheral blood. This TCR came from a man aged 50 to 59 with active or convalescent COVID-19. CDR3 DNA: TGTGCCAGCAGGGATAGACAGGGAAGCTACAATCAGCCCCAGCATTTT. Its translation is CASRDRQGSYNQPQHF. Looking up the rest from reference TRBV2 and TRBJ1-5 gives the full variable domain: EPEVTQTPSHQVTQMGQEVILRCVPISNHLYFYWYRQILGQKVEFLVSFYNNEISEKSEIFDDQFSVERPDGSNFTLKIRSTKLEDSAMYFCASRDRQGSYNQPQHFGDGTRLSIL.